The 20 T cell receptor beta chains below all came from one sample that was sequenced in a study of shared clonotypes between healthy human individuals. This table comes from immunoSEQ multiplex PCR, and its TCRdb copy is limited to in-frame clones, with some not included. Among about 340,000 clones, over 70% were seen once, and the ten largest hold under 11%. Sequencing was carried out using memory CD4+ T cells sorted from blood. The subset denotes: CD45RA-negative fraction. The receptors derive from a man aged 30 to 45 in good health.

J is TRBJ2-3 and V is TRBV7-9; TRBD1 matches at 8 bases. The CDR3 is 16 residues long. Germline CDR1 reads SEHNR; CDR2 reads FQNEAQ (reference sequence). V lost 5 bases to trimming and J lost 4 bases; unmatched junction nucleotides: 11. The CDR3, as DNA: TGTGCCAGCAGCGAGGACCGCGCACAGGGGGCAGATACGCAGTATTTT. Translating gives CASSEDRAQGADTQYF.

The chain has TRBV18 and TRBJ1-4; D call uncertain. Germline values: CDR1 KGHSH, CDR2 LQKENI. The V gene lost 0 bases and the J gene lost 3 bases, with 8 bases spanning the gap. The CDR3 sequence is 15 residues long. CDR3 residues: CASSPPVGANEKLFF. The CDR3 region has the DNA TGTGCCAGCTCACCACCGGTGGGAGCTAATGAAAAACTGTTTTTT. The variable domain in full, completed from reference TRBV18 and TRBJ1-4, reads NAGVMQNPRHLVRRRGQEARLRCSPMKGHSHVYWYRQLPEEGLKFMVYLQKENIIDESGMPKERFSAEFPKEGPSILRIQQVVRGDSAAYFCASSPPVGANEKLFFGSGTQLSVL.

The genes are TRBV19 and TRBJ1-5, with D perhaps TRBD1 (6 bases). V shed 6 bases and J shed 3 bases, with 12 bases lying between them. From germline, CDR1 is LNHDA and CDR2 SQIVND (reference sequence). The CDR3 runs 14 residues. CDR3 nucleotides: TGTGCCAGTAGCGTACAGGGAAACAATCAGCCCCAGCATTTT. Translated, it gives CASSVQGNNQPQHF.

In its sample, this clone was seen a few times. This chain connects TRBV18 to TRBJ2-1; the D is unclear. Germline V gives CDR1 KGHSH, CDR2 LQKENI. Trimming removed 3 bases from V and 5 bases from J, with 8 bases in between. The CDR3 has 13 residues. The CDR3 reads CASSPAPDNEQFF. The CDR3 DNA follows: TGTGCCAGCTCACCGGCTCCAGACAATGAGCAGTTCTTC.

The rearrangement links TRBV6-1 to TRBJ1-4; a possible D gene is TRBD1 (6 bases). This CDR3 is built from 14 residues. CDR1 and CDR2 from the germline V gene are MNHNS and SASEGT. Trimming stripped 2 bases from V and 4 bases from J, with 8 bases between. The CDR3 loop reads CASSERTDNEKLFF. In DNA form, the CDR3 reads TGTGCCAGCAGTGAACGGACAGATAATGAAAAACTGTTTTTT.

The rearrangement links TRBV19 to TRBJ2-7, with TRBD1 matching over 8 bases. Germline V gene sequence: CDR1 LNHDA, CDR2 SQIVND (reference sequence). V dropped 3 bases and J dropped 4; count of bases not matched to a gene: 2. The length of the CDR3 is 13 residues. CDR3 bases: TGTGCCAGTAGTATCCGGGACAGGTACGAGCAGTACTTC. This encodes CASSIRDRYEQYF. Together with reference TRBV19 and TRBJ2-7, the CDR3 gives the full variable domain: DGGITQSPKYLFRKEGQNVTLSCEQNLNHDAMYWYRQDPGQGLRLIYYSQIVNDFQKGDIAEGYSVSREKKESFPLTVTSAQKNPTAFYLCASSIRDRYEQYFGPGTRLTVT.

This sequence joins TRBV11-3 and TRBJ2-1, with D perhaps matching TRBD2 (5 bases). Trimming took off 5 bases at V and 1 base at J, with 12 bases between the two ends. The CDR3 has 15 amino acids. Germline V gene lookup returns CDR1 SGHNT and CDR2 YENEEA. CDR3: CASSRGGVSYNEQFF. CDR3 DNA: TGTGCCAGCAGCAGAGGAGGCGTATCCTACAATGAGCAGTTCTTC.

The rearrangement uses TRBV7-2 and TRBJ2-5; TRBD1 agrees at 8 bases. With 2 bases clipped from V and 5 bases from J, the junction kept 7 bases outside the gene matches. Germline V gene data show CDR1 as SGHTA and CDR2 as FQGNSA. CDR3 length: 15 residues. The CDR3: CASSLLGQGTETQYF. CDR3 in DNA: TGTGCCAGCAGCTTACTCGGACAGGGTACGGAGACCCAGTACTTC. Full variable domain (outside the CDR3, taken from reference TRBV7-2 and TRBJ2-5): GAGVSQSPSNKVTEKGKDVELRCDPISGHTALYWYRQSLGQGLEFLIYFQGNSAPDKSGLPSDRFSAERTGGSVSTLTIQRTQQEDSAVYLCASSLLGQGTETQYFGPGTRLLVL.

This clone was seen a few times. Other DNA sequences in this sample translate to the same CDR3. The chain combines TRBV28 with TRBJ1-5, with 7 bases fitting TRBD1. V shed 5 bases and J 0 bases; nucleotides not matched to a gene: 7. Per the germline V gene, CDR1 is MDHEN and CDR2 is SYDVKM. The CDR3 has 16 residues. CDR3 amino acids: CASSPGGRDSNQPQHF. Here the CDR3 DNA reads TGTGCCAGCAGTCCAGGGGGGCGAGATAGCAATCAGCCCCAGCATTTT.

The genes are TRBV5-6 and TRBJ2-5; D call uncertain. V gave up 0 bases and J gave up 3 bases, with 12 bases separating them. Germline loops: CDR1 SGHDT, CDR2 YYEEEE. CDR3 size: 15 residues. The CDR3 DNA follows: TGTGCCAGCAGCTTGGAGGTTGGTCGGAAAGAGACCCAGTACTTC. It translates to CASSLEVGRKETQYF.

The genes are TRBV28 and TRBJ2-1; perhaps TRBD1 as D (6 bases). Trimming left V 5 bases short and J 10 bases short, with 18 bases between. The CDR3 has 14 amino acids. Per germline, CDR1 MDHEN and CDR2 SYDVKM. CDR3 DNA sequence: TGTGCCAGCAGTAAACAGACAGTTCAGGGGGAGCAGTTCTTC. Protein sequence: CASSKQTVQGEQFF.

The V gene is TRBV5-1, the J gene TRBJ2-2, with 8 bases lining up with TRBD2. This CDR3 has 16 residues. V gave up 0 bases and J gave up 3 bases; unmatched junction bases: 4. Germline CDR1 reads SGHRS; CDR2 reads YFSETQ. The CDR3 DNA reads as TGCGCCAGCAGCTTGGCCGGGACTAGAGACACCGGGGAGCTGTTTTTT. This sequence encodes CASSLAGTRDTGELFF. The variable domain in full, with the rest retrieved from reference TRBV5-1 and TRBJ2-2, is KAGVTQTPRYLIKTRGQQVTLSCSPISGHRSVSWYQQTPGQGLQFLFEYFSETQRNKGNFPGRFSGRQFSNSRSEMNVSTLELGDSALYLCASSLAGTRDTGELFFGEGSRLTVL.

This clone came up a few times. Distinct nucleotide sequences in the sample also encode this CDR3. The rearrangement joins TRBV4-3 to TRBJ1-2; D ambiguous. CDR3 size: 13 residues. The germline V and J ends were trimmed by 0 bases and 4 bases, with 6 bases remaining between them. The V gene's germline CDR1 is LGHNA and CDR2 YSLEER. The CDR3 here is CASSQDGLYGYTF. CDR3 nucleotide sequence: TGCGCCAGCAGCCAAGACGGCCTCTATGGCTACACCTTC.

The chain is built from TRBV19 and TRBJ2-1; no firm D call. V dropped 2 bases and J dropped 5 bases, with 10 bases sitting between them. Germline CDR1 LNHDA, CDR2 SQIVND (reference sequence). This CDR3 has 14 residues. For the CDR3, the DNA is TGTGCCAGTAGTATATCAGGACCACACAATGAGCAGTTCTTC. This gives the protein CASSISGPHNEQFF.

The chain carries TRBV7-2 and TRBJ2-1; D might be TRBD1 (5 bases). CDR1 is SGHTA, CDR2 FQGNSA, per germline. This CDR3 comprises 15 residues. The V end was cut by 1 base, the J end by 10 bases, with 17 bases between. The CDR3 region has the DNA TGTGCCAGCAGCTTAGTTTGGCAGGGTTCCGAAGAGCAGTTCTTC. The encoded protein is CASSLVWQGSEEQFF.

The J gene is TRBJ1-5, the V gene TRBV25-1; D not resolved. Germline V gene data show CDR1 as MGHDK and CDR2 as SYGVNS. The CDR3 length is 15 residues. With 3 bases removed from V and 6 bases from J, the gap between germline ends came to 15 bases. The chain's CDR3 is CASSETGIFGQPQHF. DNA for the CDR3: TGTGCCAGCAGTGAGACTGGTATTTTTGGTCAGCCCCAGCATTTT. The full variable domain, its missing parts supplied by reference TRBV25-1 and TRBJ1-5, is EADIYQTPRYLVIGTGKKITLECSQTMGHDKMYWYQQDPGMELHLIHYSYGVNSTEKGDLSSESTVSRIRTEHFPLTLESARPSHTSQYLCASSETGIFGQPQHFGDGTRLSIL.

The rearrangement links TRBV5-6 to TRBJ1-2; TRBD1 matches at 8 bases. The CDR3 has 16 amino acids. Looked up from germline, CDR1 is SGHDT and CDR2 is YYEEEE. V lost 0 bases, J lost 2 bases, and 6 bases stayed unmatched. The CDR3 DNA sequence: TGTGCCAGCAGCTTGGGACAGGGGAAGGGAAACTATGGCTACACCTTC. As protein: CASSLGQGKGNYGYTF. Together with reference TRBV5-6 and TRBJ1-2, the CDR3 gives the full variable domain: DAGVTQSPTHLIKTRGQQVTLRCSPKSGHDTVSWYQQALGQGPQFIFQYYEEEERQRGNFPDRFSGHQFPNYSSELNVNALLLGDSALYLCASSLGQGKGNYGYTFGSGTRLTVV.

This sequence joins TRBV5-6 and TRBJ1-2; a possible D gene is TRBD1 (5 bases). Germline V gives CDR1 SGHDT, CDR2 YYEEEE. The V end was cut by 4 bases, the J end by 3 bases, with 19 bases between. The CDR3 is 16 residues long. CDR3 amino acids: CASSRPHGLGDYGYTF. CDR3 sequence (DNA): TGTGCCAGCAGCCGGCCACATGGGTTAGGGGACTATGGCTACACCTTC.

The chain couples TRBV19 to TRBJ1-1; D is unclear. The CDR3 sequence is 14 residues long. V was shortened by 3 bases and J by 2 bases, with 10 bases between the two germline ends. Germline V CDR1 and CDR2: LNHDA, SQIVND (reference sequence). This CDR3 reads CASSIQQANTEAFF. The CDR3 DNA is TGTGCCAGTAGTATCCAACAAGCCAACACTGAAGCTTTCTTT.

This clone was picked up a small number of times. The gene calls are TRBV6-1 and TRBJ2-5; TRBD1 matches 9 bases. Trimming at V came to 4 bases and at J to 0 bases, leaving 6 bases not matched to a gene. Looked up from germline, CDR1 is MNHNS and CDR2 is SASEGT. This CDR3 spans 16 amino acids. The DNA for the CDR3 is TGTGCCAGCAGTGGTACCGGGACAGGGAACCAAGAGACCCAGTACTTC. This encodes CASSGTGTGNQETQYF.